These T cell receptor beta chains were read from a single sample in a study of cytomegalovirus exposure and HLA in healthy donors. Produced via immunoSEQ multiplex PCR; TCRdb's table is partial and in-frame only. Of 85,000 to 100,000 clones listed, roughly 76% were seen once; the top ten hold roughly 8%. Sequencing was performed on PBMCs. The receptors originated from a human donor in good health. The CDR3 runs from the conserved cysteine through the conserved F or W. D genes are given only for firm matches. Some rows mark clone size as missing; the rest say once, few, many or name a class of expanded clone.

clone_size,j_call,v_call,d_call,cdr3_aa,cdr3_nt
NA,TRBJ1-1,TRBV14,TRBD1,CASSKGQGLNTEAFF,TGTGCCAGCAGCAAGGGACAGGGTTTGAACACTGAAGCTTTCTTT
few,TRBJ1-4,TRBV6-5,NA,CASRPGSTNEKLFF,TGTGCCAGCAGGCCAGGGTCAACTAATGAAAAACTGTTTTTT
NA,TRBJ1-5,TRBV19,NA,CASSIRGDQPQHF,TGTGCCAGTAGTATTCGGGGGGATCAGCCCCAGCATTTT
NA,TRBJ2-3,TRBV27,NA,CASSLNGAISDTQYF,TGTGCCAGCAGTTTAAACGGAGCTATCTCAGATACGCAGTATTTT
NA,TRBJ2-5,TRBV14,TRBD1,CASSQVRGTAQYF,TGTGCCAGCAGCCAAGTGAGGGGGACAGCCCAGTACTTC
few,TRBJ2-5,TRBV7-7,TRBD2,CASSLGPAGQETQYF,TGTGCCAGCAGCTTAGGTCCAGCGGGGCAAGAGACCCAGTACTTC
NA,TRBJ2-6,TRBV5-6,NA,CASNPGDGANVLTF,TGTGCCAGCAACCCAGGGGATGGGGCCAACGTCCTGACTTTC
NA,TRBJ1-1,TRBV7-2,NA,CASSLGPAGRANTEAFF,TGTGCCAGCAGCTTAGGGCCGGCGGGACGGGCGAACACTGAAGCTTTCTTT
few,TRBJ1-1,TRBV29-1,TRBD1,CSVGQGTTNTEAFF,TGCAGCGTGGGACAGGGAACTACGAACACTGAAGCTTTCTTT
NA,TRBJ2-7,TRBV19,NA,CASSSSTTHYEQYF,TGTGCCAGTAGTAGTTCCACTACCCACTACGAGCAGTACTTC
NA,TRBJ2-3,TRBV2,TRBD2,CASSSLAGATDTQYF,TGTGCCAGCAGTTCATTAGCGGGGGCGACAGATACGCAGTATTTT
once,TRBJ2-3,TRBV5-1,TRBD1,CASSLAGGAGTDTQYF,TGCGCCAGCAGCTTGGCAGGGGGCGCGGGGACAGATACGCAGTATTTT
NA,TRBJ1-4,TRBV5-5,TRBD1,CASSLGQGREKLFF,TGTGCCAGCAGCTTGGGACAGGGTAGGGAAAAACTGTTTTTT
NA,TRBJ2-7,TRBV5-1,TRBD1,CASSADRGSYEQYF,TGCGCCAGCAGCGCGGACAGGGGCTCCTACGAGCAGTACTTC
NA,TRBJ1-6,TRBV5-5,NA,CASSSRWLDSPLHF,TGTGCCAGCAGCTCCAGGTGGCTGGATTCACCCCTCCACTTT
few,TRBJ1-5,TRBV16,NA,CASSQEQNQPQHF,TGTGCCAGCAGCCAGGAGCAGAATCAGCCCCAGCATTTT
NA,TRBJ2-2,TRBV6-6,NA,CASSYGHWSNTGELFF,TGTGCCAGCAGTTACGGACACTGGTCGAACACCGGGGAGCTGTTTTTT
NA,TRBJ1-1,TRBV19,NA,CASSLRVDWNTEAFF,TGTGCCAGTAGTCTCCGAGTAGATTGGAACACTGAAGCTTTCTTT
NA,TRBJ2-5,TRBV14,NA,CASSPPSARLGTQYF,TGTGCCAGCAGCCCACCGTCCGCGCGGTTGGGGACCCAGTACTTC
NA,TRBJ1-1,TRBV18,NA,CASSPLQQPGHLNTEAFF,TGTGCCAGCTCACCACTTCAACAACCGGGACACCTGAACACTGAAGCTTTCTTT
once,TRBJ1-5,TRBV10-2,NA,CASSESIGDGNQPQHF,TGCGCCAGCAGTGAGTCGATCGGGGATGGCAATCAGCCCCAGCATTTT
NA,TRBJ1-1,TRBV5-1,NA,CASSQTQAAGTEAFF,TGCGCCAGCAGCCAAACCCAGGCCGCGGGAACTGAAGCTTTCTTT
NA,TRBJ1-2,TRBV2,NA,CASSEEGGHGYTF,TGTGCCAGCAGTGAAGAGGGCGGGCATGGCTACACCTTC
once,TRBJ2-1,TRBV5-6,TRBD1,CASSFGTGIGNEQFF,TGTGCCAGCAGCTTCGGGACAGGGATCGGTAATGAGCAGTTCTTC
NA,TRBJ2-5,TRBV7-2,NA,CASSFRMPKETQYF,TGTGCCAGCAGCTTCAGGATGCCGAAAGAGACCCAGTACTTC
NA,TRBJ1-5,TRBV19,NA,CASSPSRIGSQPQHF,TGTGCCAGTAGTCCGTCCAGGATAGGTAGTCAGCCCCAGCATTTT
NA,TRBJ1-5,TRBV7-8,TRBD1,CASGEQGNPSNQPQHF,TGTGCCAGCGGAGAACAGGGGAATCCTAGCAATCAGCCCCAGCATTTT
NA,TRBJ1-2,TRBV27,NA,CASRSRGVGSYGYTF,TGTGCCAGCAGGAGCAGGGGAGTAGGGAGCTATGGCTACACCTTC
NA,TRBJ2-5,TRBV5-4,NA,CASSSRLVSETQYF,TGTGCCAGCAGCTCCCGACTAGTTTCTGAGACCCAGTACTTC
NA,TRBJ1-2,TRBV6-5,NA,CASSQPALRDYGYTF,TGTGCCAGCAGTCAACCGGCCTTACGGGACTATGGCTACACCTTC
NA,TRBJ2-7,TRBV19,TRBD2,CASSTQAGGPHEQYF,TGTGCCAGTAGTACGCAAGCGGGAGGGCCACACGAGCAGTACTTC
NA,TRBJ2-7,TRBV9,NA,CASNREGTRQYF,TGTGCCAGCAACAGAGAGGGAACGCGGCAGTACTTC
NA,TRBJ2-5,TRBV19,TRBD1,CASSIRDRGQFGTQYF,TGTGCCAGTAGTATCCGGGACAGGGGGCAATTTGGGACCCAGTACTTC
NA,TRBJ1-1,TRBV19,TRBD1,CASSPDRGLTEAFF,TGTGCCAGTAGCCCGGACAGGGGGTTAACTGAAGCTTTCTTT
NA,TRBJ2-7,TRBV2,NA,CASSPRAGSYEQYF,TGTGCCAGCAGTCCCCGCGCGGGCTCCTACGAGCAGTACTTC
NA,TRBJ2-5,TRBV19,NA,CASSISGSAETQYF,TGTGCCAGTAGTATTAGCGGAAGCGCCGAGACCCAGTACTTC
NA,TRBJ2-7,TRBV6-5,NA,CASSPSVTATYEQYF,TGTGCCAGCAGTCCCTCCGTGACAGCTACCTACGAGCAGTACTTC
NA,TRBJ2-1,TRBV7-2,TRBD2,CASSSLAGELNEQFF,TGTGCCAGCAGCTCTCTAGCGGGAGAGCTCAATGAGCAGTTCTTC
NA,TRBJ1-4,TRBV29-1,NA,CSVERGEKLFF,TGCAGCGTTGAAAGAGGTGAAAAACTGTTTTTT
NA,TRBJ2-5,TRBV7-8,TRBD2,CASSLGGTSGAQETQYF,TGTGCCAGCAGCTTAGGGGGGACTAGCGGGGCCCAAGAGACCCAGTACTTC
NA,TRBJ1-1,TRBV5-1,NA,CASSLGARGRDTEAFF,TGCGCCAGCAGCTTGGGAGCAAGGGGTCGCGACACTGAAGCTTTCTTT
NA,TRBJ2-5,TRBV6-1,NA,CASGEQVILQETQYF,TGTGCCAGCGGGGAACAGGTTATCCTCCAAGAGACCCAGTACTTC
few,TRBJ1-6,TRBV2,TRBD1,CASSEEGTGGVNSPLHF,TGTGCCAGCAGTGAAGAGGGGACAGGGGGCGTCAATTCACCCCTCCACTTT
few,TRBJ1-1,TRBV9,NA,CASSARFGQPNTEAFF,TGTGCCAGCAGCGCACGATTTGGACAGCCGAACACTGAAGCTTTCTTT
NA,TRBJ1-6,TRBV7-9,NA,CASSLGTDNSPLHF,TGTGCCAGCAGCTTAGGGACAGATAATTCACCCCTCCACTTT
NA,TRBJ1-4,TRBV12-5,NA,CASGYRFRNLEKLFF,TGTGCTAGTGGATACCGTTTCAGGAATCTTGAAAAACTGTTTTTT
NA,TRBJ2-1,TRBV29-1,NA,CSARSGQAVQFF,TGCAGCGCGCGATCCGGCCAGGCCGTTCAATTCTTC
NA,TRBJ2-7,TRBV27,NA,CASSLRHRGRDRYEQYF,TGTGCCAGCAGTTTGAGGCATAGGGGCAGGGATCGGTACGAGCAGTACTTC
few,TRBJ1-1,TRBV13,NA,CASSLRHGTEAFF,TGTGCCAGCAGCTTGAGACATGGCACTGAAGCTTTCTTT
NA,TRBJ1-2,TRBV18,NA,CASSPPRTASNYGYTF,TGTGCCAGCTCACCACCACGGACAGCTTCTAACTATGGCTACACCTTC
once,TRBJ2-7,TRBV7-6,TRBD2,CASRLAGDYEQYF,TGTGCCAGCAGATTAGCGGGAGACTACGAGCAGTACTTC
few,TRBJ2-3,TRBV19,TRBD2,CASSSGGMGADTQYF,TGTGCCAGTTCGTCGGGGGGAATGGGTGCAGATACGCAGTATTTT